The clone carrying this TCR beta chain was counted ten times or more. Its antigen remains unknown. Researchers prepared the TCRbeta library using unique molecular identifiers, the study reports. One entry per CDR3 protein, called by TCRdb with MiXCR from the PCR reads. Of about 1,000,000 distinct CDR3 sequences in the sample, under 30% were seen once. Per the germline V gene, CDR1 is MDHEN and CDR2 is SYDVKM. V gave up 5 bases and J gave up 2 bases, with 22 bases separating them. The CDR3 contains 17 residues. The data were obtained in a study of T-cell reconstitution after alpha-beta-depleted transplantation in children. General study points: Where alpha-beta T cells came from about two months after transplant was reportedly several hundred expanded graft clones.

The receptor was derived from a boy under two years old who had a stem cell transplant for SCID, so the T cells may come from the graft donor. V gene TRBV28 combines with J gene TRBJ2-7; the D gene is possibly TRBD1 (5 bases). The source material was PBMCs, mostly from graft donor cells, sampled 360 days after TCRalphabeta/CD19-depleted stem cell transplant. The CDR3 region is CASSPADRGANPYEQYF. CDR3 coding DNA: TGTGCCAGCAGTCCAGCCGACCGTGGGGCGAACCCCTACGAGCAGTACTTC.